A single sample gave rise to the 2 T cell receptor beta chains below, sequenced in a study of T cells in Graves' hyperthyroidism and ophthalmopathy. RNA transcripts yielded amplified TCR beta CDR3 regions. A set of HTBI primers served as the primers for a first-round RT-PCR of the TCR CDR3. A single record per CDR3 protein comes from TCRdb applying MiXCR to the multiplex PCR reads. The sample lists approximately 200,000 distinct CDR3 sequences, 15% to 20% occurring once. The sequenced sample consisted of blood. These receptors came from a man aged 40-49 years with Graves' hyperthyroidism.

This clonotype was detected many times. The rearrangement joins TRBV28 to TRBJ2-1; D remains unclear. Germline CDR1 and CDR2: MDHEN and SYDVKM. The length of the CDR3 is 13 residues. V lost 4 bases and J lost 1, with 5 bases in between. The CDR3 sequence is CASSSPSYNEQFF. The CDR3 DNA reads TGTGCCAGCAGTTCCCCGTCCTACAATGAGCAGTTCTTC.

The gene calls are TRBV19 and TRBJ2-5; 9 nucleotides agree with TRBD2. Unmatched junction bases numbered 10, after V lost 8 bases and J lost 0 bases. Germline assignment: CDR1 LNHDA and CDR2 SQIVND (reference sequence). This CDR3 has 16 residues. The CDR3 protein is CASPGGAGGYQETQYF. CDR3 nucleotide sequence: TGTGCCAGTCCTGGGGGGGCGGGGGGGTACCAAGAGACCCAGTACTTC.